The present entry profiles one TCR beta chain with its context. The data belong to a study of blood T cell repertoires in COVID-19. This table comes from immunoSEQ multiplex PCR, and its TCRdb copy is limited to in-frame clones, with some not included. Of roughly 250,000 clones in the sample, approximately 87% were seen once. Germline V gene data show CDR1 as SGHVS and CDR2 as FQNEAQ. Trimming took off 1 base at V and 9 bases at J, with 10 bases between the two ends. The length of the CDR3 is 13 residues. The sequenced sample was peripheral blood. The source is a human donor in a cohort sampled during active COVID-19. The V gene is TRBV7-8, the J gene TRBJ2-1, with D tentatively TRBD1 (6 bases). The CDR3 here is CASSLGGGGEQFF. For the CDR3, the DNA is TGTGCCAGCAGCTTAGGAGGGGGTGGTGAGCAGTTCTTC.